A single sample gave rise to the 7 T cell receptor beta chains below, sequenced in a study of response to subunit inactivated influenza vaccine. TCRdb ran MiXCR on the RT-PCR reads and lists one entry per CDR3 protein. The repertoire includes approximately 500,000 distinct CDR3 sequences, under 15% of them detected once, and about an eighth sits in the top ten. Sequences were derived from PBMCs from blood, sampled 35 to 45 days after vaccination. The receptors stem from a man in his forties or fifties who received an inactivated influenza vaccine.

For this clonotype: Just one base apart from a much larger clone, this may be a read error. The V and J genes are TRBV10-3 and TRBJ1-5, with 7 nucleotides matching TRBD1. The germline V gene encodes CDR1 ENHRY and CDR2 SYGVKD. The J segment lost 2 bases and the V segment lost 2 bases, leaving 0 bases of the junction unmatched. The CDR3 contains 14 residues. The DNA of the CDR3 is TGTGCCATCAGTGAGGGGACAGGCAATCAGCCCCAGCATTTT. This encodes CAISEGTGNQPQHF.

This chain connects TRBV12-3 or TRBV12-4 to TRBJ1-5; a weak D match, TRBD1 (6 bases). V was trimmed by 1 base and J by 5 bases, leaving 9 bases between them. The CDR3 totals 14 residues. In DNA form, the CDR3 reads TGTGCCAGCAGTTTAGACAGGGTAGATCAGCCCCAGCATTTT. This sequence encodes CASSLDRVDQPQHF.

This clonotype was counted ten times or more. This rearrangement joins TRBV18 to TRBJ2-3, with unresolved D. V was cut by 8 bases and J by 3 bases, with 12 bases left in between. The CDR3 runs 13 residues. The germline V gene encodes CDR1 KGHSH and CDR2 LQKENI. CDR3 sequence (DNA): TGTGCCAGCAGCCCAGCTAGTACAGATACGCAGTATTTT. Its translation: CASSPASTDTQYF.

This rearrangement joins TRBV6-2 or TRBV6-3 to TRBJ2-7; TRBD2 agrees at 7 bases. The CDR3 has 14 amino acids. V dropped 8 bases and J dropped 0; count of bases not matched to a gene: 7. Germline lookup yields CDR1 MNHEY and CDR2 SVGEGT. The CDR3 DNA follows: TGTGCCAGCCACTTGGGCGGGAGCTCCTACGAGCAGTACTTC. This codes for CASHLGGSSYEQYF.

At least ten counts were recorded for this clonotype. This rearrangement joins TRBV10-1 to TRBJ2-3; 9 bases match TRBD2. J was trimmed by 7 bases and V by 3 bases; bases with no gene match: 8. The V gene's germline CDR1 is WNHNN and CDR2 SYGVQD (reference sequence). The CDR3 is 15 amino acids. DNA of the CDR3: TGCGCCAGCAGTGACCCCGGGACTAGCATCTATACGCAGTATTTT. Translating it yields CASSDPGTSIYTQYF.

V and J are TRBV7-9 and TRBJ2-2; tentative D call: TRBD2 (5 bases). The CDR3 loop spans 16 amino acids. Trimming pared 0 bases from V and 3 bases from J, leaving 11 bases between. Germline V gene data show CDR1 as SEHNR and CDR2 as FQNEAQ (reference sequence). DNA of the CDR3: TGTGCCAGCAGCTTAGCGGAAGAGGGTGACACCGGGGAGCTGTTTTTT. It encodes CASSLAEEGDTGELFF.

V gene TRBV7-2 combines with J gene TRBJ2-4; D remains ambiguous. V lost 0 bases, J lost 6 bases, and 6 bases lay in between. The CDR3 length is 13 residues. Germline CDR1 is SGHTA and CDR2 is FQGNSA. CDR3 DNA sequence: TGTGCCAGCAGCTTAGCGGTAGGAAACATTCAGTACTTC. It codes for CASSLAVGNIQYF.